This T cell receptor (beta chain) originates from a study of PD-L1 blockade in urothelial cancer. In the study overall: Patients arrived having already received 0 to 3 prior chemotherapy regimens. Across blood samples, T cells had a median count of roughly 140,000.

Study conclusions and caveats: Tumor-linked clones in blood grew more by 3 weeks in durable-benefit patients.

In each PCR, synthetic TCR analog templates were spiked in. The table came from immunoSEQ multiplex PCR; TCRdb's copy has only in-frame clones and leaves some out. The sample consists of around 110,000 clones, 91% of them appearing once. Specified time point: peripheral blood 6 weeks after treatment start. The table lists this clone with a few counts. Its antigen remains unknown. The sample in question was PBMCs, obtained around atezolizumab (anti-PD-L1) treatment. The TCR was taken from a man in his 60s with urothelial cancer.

In nucleotides, the CDR3 is TGCAGTGCTAGTAGGGACAGCAATTCATTCTTT. Protein product: CSASRDSNSFF. The chain combines TRBV20-1 with TRBJ1-1, with 7 bases fitting TRBD1. After removal of 3 bases from V and 14 bases from J, the junction contained 9 bases not matched to a gene. CDR1 DFQATT and CDR2 SNEGSKA come from the germline V gene (reference sequence). CDR3 length: 11 amino acids.